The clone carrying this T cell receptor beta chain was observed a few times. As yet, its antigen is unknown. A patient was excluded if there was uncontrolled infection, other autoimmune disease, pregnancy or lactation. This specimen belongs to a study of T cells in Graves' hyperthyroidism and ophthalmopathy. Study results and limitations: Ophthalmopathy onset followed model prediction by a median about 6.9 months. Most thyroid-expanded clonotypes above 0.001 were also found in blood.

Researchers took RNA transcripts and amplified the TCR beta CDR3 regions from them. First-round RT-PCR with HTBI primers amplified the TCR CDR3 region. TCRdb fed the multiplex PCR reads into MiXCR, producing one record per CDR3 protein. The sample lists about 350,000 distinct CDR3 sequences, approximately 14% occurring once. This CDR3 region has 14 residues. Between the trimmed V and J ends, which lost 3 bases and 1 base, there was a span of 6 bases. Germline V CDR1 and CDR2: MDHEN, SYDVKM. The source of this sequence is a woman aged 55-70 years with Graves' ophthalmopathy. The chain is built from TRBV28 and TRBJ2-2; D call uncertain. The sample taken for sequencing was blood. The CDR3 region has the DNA TGTGCCAGCAGTTTTCAAGGGAACACCGGGGAGCTGTTTTTT. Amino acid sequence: CASSFQGNTGELFF.